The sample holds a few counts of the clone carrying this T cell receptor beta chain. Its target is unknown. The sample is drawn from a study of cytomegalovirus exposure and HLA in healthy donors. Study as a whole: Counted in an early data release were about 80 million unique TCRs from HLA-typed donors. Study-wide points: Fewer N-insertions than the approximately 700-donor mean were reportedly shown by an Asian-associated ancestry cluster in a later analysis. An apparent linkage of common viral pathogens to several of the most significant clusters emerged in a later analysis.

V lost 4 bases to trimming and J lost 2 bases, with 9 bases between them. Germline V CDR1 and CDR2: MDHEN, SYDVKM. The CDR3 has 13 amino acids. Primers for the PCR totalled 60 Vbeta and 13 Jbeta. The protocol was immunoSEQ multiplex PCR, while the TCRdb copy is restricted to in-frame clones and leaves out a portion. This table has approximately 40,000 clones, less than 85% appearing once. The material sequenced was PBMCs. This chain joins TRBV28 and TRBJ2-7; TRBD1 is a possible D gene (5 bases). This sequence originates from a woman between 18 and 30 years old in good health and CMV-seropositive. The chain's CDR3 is CASSSAGPYEQYF. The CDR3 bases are TGTGCCAGCAGTTCGGCAGGGCCCTACGAGCAGTACTTC.